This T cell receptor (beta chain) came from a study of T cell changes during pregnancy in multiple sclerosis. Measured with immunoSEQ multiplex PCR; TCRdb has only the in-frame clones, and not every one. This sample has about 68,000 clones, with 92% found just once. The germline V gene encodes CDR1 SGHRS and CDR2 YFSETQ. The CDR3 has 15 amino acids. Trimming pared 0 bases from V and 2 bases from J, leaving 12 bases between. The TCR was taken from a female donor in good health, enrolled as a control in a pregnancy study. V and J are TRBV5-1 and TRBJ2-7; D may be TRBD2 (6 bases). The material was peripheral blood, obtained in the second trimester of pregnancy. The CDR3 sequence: CASSLVGGSPYEQYF. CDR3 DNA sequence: TGCGCCAGCAGCTTGGTGGGGGGAAGCCCCTACGAGCAGTACTTC.